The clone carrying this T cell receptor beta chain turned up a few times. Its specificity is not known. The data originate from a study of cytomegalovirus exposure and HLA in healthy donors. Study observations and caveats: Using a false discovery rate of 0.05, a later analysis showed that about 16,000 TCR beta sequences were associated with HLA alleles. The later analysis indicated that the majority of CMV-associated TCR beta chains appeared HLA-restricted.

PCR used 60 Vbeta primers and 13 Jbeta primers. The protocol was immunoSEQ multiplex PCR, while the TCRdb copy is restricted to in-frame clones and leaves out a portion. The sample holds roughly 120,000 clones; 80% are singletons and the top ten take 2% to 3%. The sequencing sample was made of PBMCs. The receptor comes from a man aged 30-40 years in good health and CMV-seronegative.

The CDR3 here is CASSLSRGLTEAFF. The CDR3 region has the DNA TGTGCCAGCAGTTTATCTCGGGGATTAACTGAAGCTTTCTTT. The chain combines TRBV27 with TRBJ1-1; no definite D call. The germline V gene has CDR1 MNHEY and CDR2 SMNVEV (reference sequence). Trimming stripped 0 bases from V and 5 bases from J, with 10 bases between. The CDR3 has 14 amino acids.